This TCR beta chain was captured in a study of shared clonotypes between healthy human individuals. With regard to this clone: Its antigen remains unidentified.

Broader study findings: The rarefaction results pointed to incomplete sorted-subset sequencing despite large depth.

With V trimmed by 5 bases and J by 0 bases, 16 bases remained unmatched. The V gene's germline CDR1 is LNHDA and CDR2 SQIVND (reference sequence). The CDR3 has 20 amino acids. Only in-frame clones appear in the TCRdb table, and some are missing; sequencing was by immunoSEQ multiplex PCR. The sample has more than 2,000,000 clones, just over 90% seen once. Sequenced sample: naive CD4+ T cells from PBMCs. Subset described: CD45RA+ positively selected. This chain links TRBV19 with TRBJ1-5; TRBD1 matches at 10 bases. The TCR originated in a man between 18 and 29 years old in good health. Some clones in this sample may be carry-over from other donors' samples. DNA of the CDR3: TGTGCCAGTAGTCCAGCCAGGGACAGGGGCTTCTCTTATAGCAATCAGCCCCAGCATTTT. Its protein is CASSPARDRGFSYSNQPQHF.